This T cell receptor beta chain was identified in a study of shared clonotypes between healthy human individuals. Study summary: Researchers assigned three CD4 naive, three CD4 memory, two CD8 naive and one CD8 memory plate to each donor.

Trimming took 4 bases from V and 7 from J, leaving 17 bases between them. This CDR3 has 14 amino acids. Germline V CDR1 and CDR2: MDHEN, SYDVKM. The protocol was immunoSEQ multiplex PCR, while the TCRdb copy is restricted to in-frame clones and leaves out a portion. The sample lists some 1.4 million clones, roughly 96% seen once, with roughly 1.2% in the top ten. This chain uses TRBV28 with TRBJ2-7; D uncertain. The sequenced sample consisted of naive CD4+ T cells sorted from blood. Subset specified: CD45RA+ positively selected. This TCR was sampled from a man aged 30 to 45 in good health. The CDR3 loop is CASSSLRPAPEQYF. The CDR3 nucleotides read TGTGCCAGCAGTTCTCTCCGCCCAGCCCCGGAGCAGTACTTC.